This T cell receptor beta chain stems from a study of CD8 T cells in Susac syndrome. Study-wide results and limits: The study recognized that its TCR sequencing and HLA analysis covered a relatively small number of individuals.

An amount of RNA that ranged from roughly 0.45 to 1 ug was reverse transcribed with random hexamers. Amplification of TCR beta CDR3 was carried out by immunoSEQ multiplex PCR, which covered 54 Vbeta and 13 Jbeta segments. One entry per CDR3 protein, called by TCRdb with MiXCR from the immunoSEQ multiplex PCR reads. The sample has about 140,000 distinct CDR3 sequences; approximately 96% are singletons. The CDR3 is 12 residues long. Between the trimmed V and J ends, which lost 4 bases and 6 bases, there was a span of 8 bases. Germline V gives CDR1 MNHEY, CDR2 SMNVEV (reference sequence). As to this clonotype: Antigen unknown.

The TCR was taken from a human donor with multiple sclerosis. This chain links TRBV27 with TRBJ2-3, with D unresolved. The source material was CD4+ T cells from PBMCs. CDR3 sequence (DNA): TGTGCCAGCAGTTCGACTTTGGATACGCAGTATTTT. Protein sequence: CASSSTLDTQYF.